The 5 T cell receptor beta chains reported below all come from one sample, sequenced in a study of graft-versus-host responses after intestinal transplantation. The table came from immunoSEQ multiplex PCR; TCRdb's copy has only in-frame clones and leaves some out. The sample carries roughly 25,000 clones, 90% to 95% recorded once. The sequencing used PBMCs, collected approximately 38 days after intestinal transplant. These receptors were taken from a human patient who received an intestinal transplant, so some T cells may come from the graft donor.

In its sample, this clone was seen once. The chain carries TRBV7-7 and TRBJ2-3, with D uncertain. Germline values: CDR1 SSHAT, CDR2 FNYEAQ (reference sequence). The V gene lost 5 bases and the J gene lost 3 bases, with 18 bases spanning the gap. The CDR3 totals 16 residues. The CDR3 DNA reads as TGTGCCAGCAGCCCCGCCTCAGACGGAGAGACAGATACGCAGTATTTT. Translating it yields CASSPASDGETDTQYF.

The rearrangement links TRBV7-2 to TRBJ2-3; TRBD1 aligns across 7 bases. The CDR3 is made up of 15 amino acids. Germline CDR1 is SGHTA and CDR2 is FQGNSA. The trim removed 3 bases at V and 3 bases at J, leaving 6 bases unmatched. CDR3 sequence: CASSFRQGGTDTQYF. In DNA form, the CDR3 reads TGTGCCAGCAGCTTTCGACAGGGTGGGACAGATACGCAGTATTTT. The full variable domain, with the rest looked up from reference TRBV7-2 and TRBJ2-3, is GAGVSQSPSNKVTEKGKDVELRCDPISGHTALYWYRQSLGQGLEFLIYFQGNSAPDKSGLPSDRFSAERTGGSVSTLTIQRTQQEDSAVYLCASSFRQGGTDTQYFGPGTRLTVL.

The chain joins TRBV7-9 to TRBJ1-1; D is unclear. The CDR3 length is 13 residues. CDR1 and CDR2 from the germline V gene are SEHNR and FQNEAQ (reference sequence). V was trimmed by 2 bases and J by 8 bases, leaving 12 bases between them. CDR3 amino acids: CASSLPPGIEAFF. The CDR3 DNA is TGTGCCAGCAGCTTACCCCCAGGAATCGAAGCTTTCTTT.

This clone was seen once. The rearrangement links TRBV4-3 to TRBJ2-7, with D unresolved. Germline CDR1 and CDR2: LGHNA and YSLEER. This CDR3 comprises 14 residues. Trimming stripped 4 bases from V and 3 bases from J, with 13 bases between. CDR3 DNA: TGCGCCAGCAGCCCCCGGATACCCCACTACGAGCAGTACTTC. Its protein product is CASSPRIPHYEQYF.

V usage is TRBV6-5 and J usage is TRBJ2-1; 7 nucleotides agree with TRBD1. Unmatched junction bases numbered 11, after V lost 6 bases and J lost 9 bases. This CDR3 spans 14 amino acids. Germline V CDR1 and CDR2: MNHEY, SVGAGI. The DNA of the CDR3 is TGTGCCAGCAGCCCTGGACAGGTGTGGAGTGAGCAGTTCTTC. Its protein is CASSPGQVWSEQFF.